Listed below are T cell receptor beta chains from one sample, sequenced in a study of T-cell memory formation after mild COVID-19. TCRdb reprocessed the 5' RACE reads via MiXCR and lists one record per CDR3 protein. The table records about 140,000 distinct CDR3 sequences, 13% to 15% of them present only once. Sequencing used PBMCs or a T cell subset sorted from them (not recorded which). The receptors were gathered from an adult woman who had mild COVID-19 (a few samples of this study predate the infection). Cell type and time point are not known. CDR3s include the opening cysteine and the closing phenylalanine or tryptophan. D genes are given only for firm matches. The size field is filled for only some rows; it gives once, few, many or a size class.

j_gene | v_gene | abundance | d_gene | CDR3nt | CDR3aa
TRBJ2-1 | TRBV24-1 | . | . | TGTGCCACCAGTGTCGGGGCAGGCTTCTCCTACAATGAGCAGTTCTTC | CATSVGAGFSYNEQFF
TRBJ2-7 | TRBV3-1 | many | . | TGTGCCAGCAGCCCAGGGGCGCCCTACGAGCAGTACTTC | CASSPGAPYEQYF
TRBJ2-2 | TRBV12-3/TRBV12-4 | . | . | TGTGCCAGCATTCTTGGGGGCTATGTTCCCGGGGAGCTGTTTTTT | CASILGGYVPGELFF
TRBJ1-4 | TRBV30 | few | . | TGTGCCTGGAATGGGGGAATTAATGAAAAACTGTTTTTT | CAWNGGINEKLFF
TRBJ1-1 | TRBV7-8 | many | . | TGTGCCAGCAGCTTAGAGTCTTCGGTGATCACTGAAGCTTTCTTT | CASSLESSVITEAFF
TRBJ1-1 | TRBV19 | . | . | TGTGCCAGTATAGAGAACACTGAAGCTTTCTTT | CASIENTEAFF
TRBJ1-4 | TRBV7-9 | . | . | TGTGCCAGCCTTTCCCGGGACTCCCGATTTAATGAAAAACTGTTTTTT | CASLSRDSRFNEKLFF
TRBJ2-1 | TRBV12-3/TRBV12-4 | . | . | TGTGCCAGCAGTCCCATTGGTATTGAGCAGTTCTTC | CASSPIGIEQFF
TRBJ2-7 | TRBV28 | . | . | TGTGCCAGCAGTTTACACGAGCAGTACTTC | CASSLHEQYF
TRBJ2-7 | TRBV7-6 | many | . | TGTGCCAGCAGCTTAGCGCCGGGAAACGAGCAGTACTTC | CASSLAPGNEQYF
TRBJ1-1 | TRBV27 | few | . | TGTGCCAGCAGTTTATCGGCAATGAACGCTGAAGCTTTCTTT | CASSLSAMNAEAFF
TRBJ1-2 | TRBV12-3/TRBV12-4 | few | . | TGTGCCAGCAACTGGGGGGGGGCTAATGGCTACACCTTC | CASNWGGANGYTF
TRBJ2-1 | TRBV29-1 | . | . | TGCAGCGTTCTACCCGACAGCAATGAGCAGTTCTTC | CSVLPDSNEQFF
TRBJ2-7 | TRBV4-2 | many | TRBD2 | TGTGCCAGCAGCCAGGGGGGCGGGAGGGCCTACGAGCAGTACTTC | CASSQGGGRAYEQYF
TRBJ2-7 | TRBV4-1 | . | . | TGCGCCAGCAGCCAAGTACCCGGTTACGAGCAGTACTTC | CASSQVPGYEQYF
TRBJ2-2 | TRBV15 | many | . | TGTGCCACCAGCAGAGATCCCGGGGTTTGGGGCACCGGGGAGCTGTTTTTT | CATSRDPGVWGTGELFF
TRBJ2-1 | TRBV4-1 | . | TRBD1 | TGCGCCAGCAGCCACGTGGGACAGGGGGGAGATGAGCAGTTCTTC | CASSHVGQGGDEQFF
TRBJ2-1 | TRBV25-1 | few | . | TGTGCCAGCAGTGCACCGGACAATGAGCAGTTCTTC | CASSAPDNEQFF
TRBJ2-3 | TRBV12-3/TRBV12-4 | . | . | TGTGCCAGCAGTTTCAGCGGAGGCGGGGATACGCAGTATTTT | CASSFSGGGDTQYF
TRBJ2-7 | TRBV11-2 | . | TRBD1 | TGTGCCAGCAGCTTAGGGCCCTCACAGGGGGCGGGGGAGCAGTACTTC | CASSLGPSQGAGEQYF
TRBJ2-1 | TRBV7-3 | many | TRBD2 | TGTGCCAGCAGCTTAACGACGGGCGGGAGGGCCGACAATGAGCAGTTCTTC | CASSLTTGGRADNEQFF
TRBJ2-2 | TRBV12-3/TRBV12-4 | . | . | TGTGCCAGCAGTCCTCCCTGGGGGGCCGGGGAGCTGTTTTTT | CASSPPWGAGELFF
TRBJ2-5 | TRBV5-6 | . | . | TGTGCCAGTACTCGGGGAGACCGCCAAGAGACCCAGTACTTC | CASTRGDRQETQYF
TRBJ2-7 | TRBV4-3 | few | TRBD2 | TGCGCCAGCAGCCAGGAGATTGAGACTGGCGGGAGGGGGACCTACGAGCAGTACTTC | CASSQEIETGGRGTYEQYF
TRBJ2-7 | TRBV7-2 | . | . | TGTGCCAGCAGCCACTGGACAGCCTCCTACGAGCAGTACTTC | CASSHWTASYEQYF
TRBJ2-7 | TRBV18 | . | . | TGTGCCAGCTCACCTGGGGACCCCTACGAGCAGTACTTC | CASSPGDPYEQYF
TRBJ2-7 | TRBV2 | few | . | TGTGCCAGCAGTCCTACCTACGAGCAGTACTTC | CASSPTYEQYF
TRBJ1-1 | TRBV2 | . | TRBD1 | TGTGCCAGCAGTGACCGACAGGGAGGGAACACTGAAGCTTTCTTT | CASSDRQGGNTEAFF
TRBJ2-1 | TRBV12-3/TRBV12-4 | . | . | TGTGCCAGCAGTCCTCAGGGGAATGAGCAGTTCTTC | CASSPQGNEQFF
TRBJ2-3 | TRBV5-1 | . | . | TGCGCCAGCAGCTTCCTAAGCGGAGTCACAGATACGCAGTATTTT | CASSFLSGVTDTQYF
TRBJ2-7 | TRBV4-2 | few | TRBD2 | TGTGCCAGCAGCCAAGGGGAACTAGCGGGGATCTCCTACGAGCAGTACTTC | CASSQGELAGISYEQYF
TRBJ2-1 | TRBV18 | once | TRBD1 | TGTGCCAGCTCGCCGGACAGGGGGAATGAGCAGTTCTTC | CASSPDRGNEQFF
TRBJ2-5 | TRBV24-1 | few | . | TGTGCCACCTTGGAGAGGGGGAGAGAGACCCAGTACTTC | CATLERGRETQYF
TRBJ2-1 | TRBV7-6 | . | TRBD2 | TGTGCCAGCATCACCGGGACTAGCGAATACAATGAGCAGTTCTTC | CASITGTSEYNEQFF
TRBJ2-1 | TRBV20-1 | few | . | TGCAGTGCTAGGGGGACTGGGTTCGGACTCGAGCAGTTCTTC | CSARGTGFGLEQFF